The sequence of this TCR beta chain was determined in a study of post-analysis software for immune sequencing data. Germline CDR1 is DFQATT and CDR2 is SNEGSKA (reference sequence). The J segment lost 0 bases and the V segment lost 4 bases, leaving 7 bases of the junction unmatched. The CDR3 is 17 amino acids. cDNA libraries for TCR beta contained unique molecular identifiers. A single record per CDR3 protein comes from TCRdb applying MiXCR to the PCR reads. The data contain hundreds of thousands of distinct CDR3 sequences, 25% to 30% of them singletons. This clonotype has only a few counts. Its target is unknown. Findings of the study overall: Five or six TRBV segments, TRBV5-6, TRBV5-1 and TRBV20-1 among them, were found more frequent in patients than controls.

The receptor was isolated from a girl aged 5-17 years with multiple sclerosis. The sample taken for sequencing was blood. This sequence joins TRBV20-1 and TRBJ2-4, with 12 bases that match TRBD2. This CDR3 is CSAILRTSGVAKNIQYF. DNA of the CDR3: TGCAGTGCTATACTCCGGACTAGCGGGGTAGCCAAAAACATTCAGTACTTC.